These 19 T cell receptor beta chains originate from one sample sequenced in a study of blood T cell repertoires in COVID-19. Measured with immunoSEQ multiplex PCR; TCRdb has only the in-frame clones, and not every one. The sample carries approximately 400,000 clones, approximately 90% recorded once. Sequences were obtained from PBMCs or T cells enriched from blood (not recorded which). These TCRs come from a woman younger than 30 who had recovered from COVID-19.

This clone is medium-sized in the sample. The CDR3 DNA is TGTGCCAGCAGTGACTCGATGGGGGCAGACGAGCAGTACTTC. It yields the protein CASSDSMGADEQYF. The chain has TRBV6-4 and TRBJ2-7; a possible D gene is TRBD1 (6 bases). The CDR3 has 14 residues. The V and J ends lost 0 bases and 5 bases respectively, with 11 bases between them. Germline loops: CDR1 MRHNA, CDR2 SNTAGT.

This clone appeared a single time. This chain uses TRBV6-5 with TRBJ1-1; maybe TRBD1 (5 bases). CDR1 MNHEY and CDR2 SVGAGI come from the germline V gene. The CDR3 runs to 14 residues. V gave up 0 bases and J gave up 3 bases, with 8 bases separating them. The CDR3 sequence is CASSYSGHHTEAFF. CDR3 nucleotide sequence: TGTGCCAGCAGTTACTCTGGACACCACACTGAAGCTTTCTTT.

This clone was seen just once. The chain couples TRBV28 to TRBJ1-3, with a tentative D call TRBD1 (5 bases). The CDR3 is 17 residues long. V was cut by 7 bases and J by 4 bases, with 23 bases left in between. Germline-derived CDR1 and CDR2 are MDHEN and SYDVKM. The CDR3 reads CASKLPAGGRRGNTIYF. CDR3 coding DNA: TGTGCCAGCAAACTACCGGCGGGGGGAAGGAGGGGAAACACCATATATTTT.

This clone has just a few counts. The chain is built from TRBV5-3 and TRBJ2-2; 8 nucleotides agree with TRBD2. TRBV5-3 is sorted into the ORF group, with uncertain function. The ends lost 1 base at V and 1 base at J; junction bases unmatched: 0. The CDR3 length is 15 residues. The CDR3 loop reads CARSLTSGNTGELFF. CDR3 in DNA: TGTGCCAGAAGCTTGACTAGCGGGAACACCGGGGAGCTGTTTTTT.

As for this clone: Additional DNA sequences in this sample encode the identical CDR3. The V gene is TRBV27, the J gene TRBJ1-1; weak D call: TRBD1 (6 bases). CDR3 length: 14 amino acids. Germline V gives CDR1 MNHEY, CDR2 SMNVEV (reference sequence). Trimming removed 2 bases from V and 1 base from J, with 8 bases in between. In nucleotides, the CDR3 is TGTGCCAGCAGTTTAAGGGGGGGGAACACTGAAGCTTTCTTT. Protein product: CASSLRGGNTEAFF.

The chain has TRBV6-5 and TRBJ2-5, with TRBD2 matching over 12 bases. From germline, CDR1 is MNHEY and CDR2 SVGAGI. The trim removed 3 bases at V and 3 bases at J, leaving 5 bases unmatched. The CDR3 consists of 16 residues. CDR3 amino acids: CASSYSTSGGEETQYF. Here the CDR3 DNA reads TGTGCCAGCAGTTATTCGACTAGCGGGGGAGAAGAGACCCAGTACTTC.

The chain recombines TRBV14 with TRBJ2-5; D may be TRBD1 (6 bases). The ends were cut back, 3 bases at V and 7 bases at J, with 18 bases in the middle. Looked up from germline, CDR1 is SGHDN and CDR2 is FVKESK. There are 15 residues in the CDR3. CDR3 nucleotide sequence: TGTGCCAGCAGCCACAACTCCCTCCTGGGGGCGACCCAGTACTTC. Residues: CASSHNSLLGATQYF.

V is TRBV28 and J is TRBJ2-5, with 11 bases matching TRBD2. CDR1 MDHEN and CDR2 SYDVKM come from the germline V gene. J lost 4 bases, V lost 5 bases, and 15 bases had no gene match. The CDR3 contains 18 residues. In DNA, the CDR3 is TGTGCCAGCAGTCAGGGCCTGTGGGCTAGCGGGGGGTTAGAGACCCAGTACTTC. Amino acids: CASSQGLWASGGLETQYF.

The chain couples TRBV19 to TRBJ1-1; 7 bases line up with TRBD1. This CDR3 is built from 15 residues. With 3 bases clipped from V and 1 base from J, the junction kept 5 bases outside the gene matches. Per the germline V gene, CDR1 is LNHDA and CDR2 is SQIVND (reference sequence). The DNA of the CDR3 is TGTGCCAGTAGTATCTCCGGACAGGCGAACACTGAAGCTTTCTTT. This sequence encodes CASSISGQANTEAFF.

This clone showed up just once. This chain links TRBV7-3 with TRBJ2-3, with TRBD1 as a possible D gene (5 bases). V was shortened by 5 bases and J by 2 bases, with 20 bases between the two germline ends. Germline V gene data show CDR1 as SGHTA and CDR2 as FQGTGA. There are 17 residues in the CDR3. In DNA, the CDR3 is TGTGCCAGCAGCCCGACAGTTCGCCCCGAAAACACAGATACGCAGTATTTT. Translating it yields CASSPTVRPENTDTQYF.

The chain has TRBV6-4 and TRBJ2-1, with 11 bases aligning to TRBD2. V lost 6 bases to trimming and J lost 4 bases; unmatched junction nucleotides: 5. The CDR3 sequence is 15 residues long. Germline V gene data show CDR1 as MRHNA and CDR2 as SNTAGT. For the CDR3, the DNA is TGTGCCAGCAGATATAGCGGGGGGGATTACAATGAGCAGTTCTTC. Amino acid sequence: CASRYSGGDYNEQFF.

The rearrangement uses TRBV6-2 or TRBV6-3 and TRBJ2-7; possible D gene TRBD2, 6 bases. CDR3 length: 13 amino acids. With 2 bases removed from V and 11 bases from J, the gap between germline ends came to 16 bases. Looked up from germline, CDR1 is MNHEY and CDR2 is SVGEGT. CDR3: CASSYPPGGEKYF. The CDR3 nucleotides read TGTGCCAGCAGTTACCCCCCGGGCGGGGAAAAGTACTTC.

The CDR3 sequence is CASSLSSGQGPYYGYTF. The CDR3 region has the DNA TGTGCCAGCAGCTTGAGTAGTGGACAGGGGCCCTACTATGGCTACACCTTC. This rearrangement joins TRBV5-5 to TRBJ1-2, with 9 nucleotides matching TRBD1. Trimming cost V 1 base and J 3 bases; bases outside gene matches: 10. Germline V gene sequence: CDR1 SGHKS, CDR2 YYEKEE (reference sequence). The CDR3 runs 17 residues.

The genes are TRBV30 and TRBJ1-4; weak D call: TRBD1 (5 bases). V dropped 2 bases and J dropped 5 bases, with 9 bases sitting between them. Germline CDR1 and CDR2: GTSNPN and SVGIG (reference sequence). The CDR3 is 13 amino acids. The CDR3 DNA is TGTGCCTGGAGTCAGGGTTCCAATGAAAAACTGTTTTTT. Amino acids: CAWSQGSNEKLFF.

The V call is TRBV19, the J call TRBJ1-2; D is possibly TRBD1 (5 bases). The CDR3 length is 15 residues. Trimming pared 7 bases from V and 8 bases from J, leaving 23 bases between. Per the germline V gene, CDR1 is LNHDA and CDR2 is SQIVND (reference sequence). CDR3 in DNA: TGTGCCAGTACCCAGGGTGACGGAACCGGGTCGGGCTACACCTTC. Translation: CASTQGDGTGSGYTF.

This chain connects TRBV27 to TRBJ1-6, with unresolved D. Germline loops: CDR1 MNHEY, CDR2 SMNVEV (reference sequence). The CDR3 loop spans 15 amino acids. V shed 0 bases and J shed 7 bases, with 10 bases lying between them. DNA for the CDR3: TGTGCCAGCAGTTTATCGAGGGTAGGGAATTCACCCCTCCACTTT. Encoded protein: CASSLSRVGNSPLHF.

The chain recombines TRBV7-2 with TRBJ1-4; D remains ambiguous. Germline assignment: CDR1 SGHTA and CDR2 FQGNSA. The CDR3 runs 15 residues. V was cut by 5 bases and J by 7 bases, with 17 bases left in between. This chain's CDR3 is CASSPSGRLVEKLFF. CDR3 DNA sequence: TGTGCCAGCAGCCCTTCCGGCAGGCTGGTTGAAAAACTGTTTTTT.

The chain uses TRBV13 and TRBJ1-1; unclear D gene. Germline V gene sequence: CDR1 PRHDT, CDR2 FYEKMQ (reference sequence). The CDR3 loop spans 11 amino acids. Trimming took off 8 bases at V and 4 bases at J, with 8 bases between the two ends. The CDR3 spells CASSPSTEAFF. As DNA, the CDR3 is TGTGCCAGCTCCCCCTCCACTGAAGCTTTCTTT.

V is TRBV19 and J is TRBJ1-3; no definite D call. Trimming removed 7 bases at V and 0 bases at J, with 13 bases between. From germline, CDR1 is LNHDA and CDR2 SQIVND (reference sequence). CDR3 length: 15 amino acids. CDR3 bases: TGTGCCAGTACCACAGTCCGGCTCTCTGGAAACACCATATATTTT. Amino acid sequence: CASTTVRLSGNTIYF.